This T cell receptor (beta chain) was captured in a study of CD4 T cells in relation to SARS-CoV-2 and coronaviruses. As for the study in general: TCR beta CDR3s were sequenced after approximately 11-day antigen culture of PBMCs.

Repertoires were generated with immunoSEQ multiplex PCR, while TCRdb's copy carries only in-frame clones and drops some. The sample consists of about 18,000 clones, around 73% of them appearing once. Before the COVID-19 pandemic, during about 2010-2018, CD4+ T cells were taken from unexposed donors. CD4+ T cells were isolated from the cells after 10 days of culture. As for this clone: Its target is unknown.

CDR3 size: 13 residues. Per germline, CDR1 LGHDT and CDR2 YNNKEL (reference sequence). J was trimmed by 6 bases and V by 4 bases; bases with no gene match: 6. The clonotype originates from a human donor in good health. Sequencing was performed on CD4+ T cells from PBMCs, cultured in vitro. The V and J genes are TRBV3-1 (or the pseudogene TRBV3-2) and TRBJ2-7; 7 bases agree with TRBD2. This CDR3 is CASSPKLAIEQYF. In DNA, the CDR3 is TGTGCCAGCAGCCCGAAACTAGCGATCGAGCAGTACTTC.